The T cell receptor beta chain under discussion was sequenced for a study of T cells in localized non-small cell lung cancer. Study-wide results and limits: An association was observed between higher blood T cell density and longer overall survival. In adjacent lung appeared a median around 59 of the top 100 tumor clones. Sequencing was limited to one tumor region, leaving the possibility of heterogeneity open.

Germline values: CDR1 SGHTA, CDR2 FQGTGA. This CDR3 is 16 amino acids long. With 6 bases clipped from V and 1 base from J, the junction kept 6 bases outside the gene matches. Using immunoSEQ multiplex PCR, the repertoire was profiled, and TCRdb retains in-frame clones only, with some absent. The data show approximately 52,000 clones, roughly 77% seen once. Points on this clone: Its antigen is not known.

The TCR sequence derives from a man aged 35 to 69 with stage I squamous cell lung carcinoma. Sequenced here: peripheral blood, sampled before any cancer treatment. The chain recombines TRBV7-3 with TRBJ2-5, with 12 bases identical to TRBD2. The CDR3 here is CASSRLAGGSQETQYF. The DNA for the CDR3 is TGTGCCAGCAGTCGTCTAGCGGGGGGGTCCCAAGAGACCCAGTACTTC.